This T cell receptor (beta chain) was identified during a study of identical twins. Regarding the study as a whole: Memory repertoires lacked the insertion deficit that abundant cord blood beta clonotypes showed. Modelling approaches yielded underestimates of out-of-frame TCR alpha sharing between monozygotic twins.

In its sample, this clonotype was seen a few times. The antigen is not known. Looked up from germline, CDR1 is SGHRS and CDR2 is YFSETQ. Trimming cost V 4 bases and J 1 base, with 8 bases left between them. This CDR3 is 14 amino acids long. Each cDNA held unique molecular identifiers, and template switching gave it a universal primer site. TCRdb redid the calling of the 5' RACE reads with MiXCR, one entry per CDR3 protein. The sample has 500,000 to 650,000 distinct CDR3 sequences, around 22% seen once. These data also formed part of another study, on yellow fever vaccine responses in identical twins. That work adds: Twins reportedly mounted vaccine T cell responses that seemed partly convergent, partly personalized.

The sequence was collected from a woman under 30 in good health. Source material: CD4+ T cells sorted from blood. This chain joins TRBV5-1 and TRBJ2-2, with D unresolved. The CDR3 bases are TGCGCCAGCAGCAACGGACGGAACACCGGGGAGCTGTTTTTT. Translation: CASSNGRNTGELFF. The whole variable domain, remainder taken from reference TRBV5-1 and TRBJ2-2, is KAGVTQTPRYLIKTRGQQVTLSCSPISGHRSVSWYQQTPGQGLQFLFEYFSETQRNKGNFPGRFSGRQFSNSRSEMNVSTLELGDSALYLCASSNGRNTGELFFGEGSRLTVL.